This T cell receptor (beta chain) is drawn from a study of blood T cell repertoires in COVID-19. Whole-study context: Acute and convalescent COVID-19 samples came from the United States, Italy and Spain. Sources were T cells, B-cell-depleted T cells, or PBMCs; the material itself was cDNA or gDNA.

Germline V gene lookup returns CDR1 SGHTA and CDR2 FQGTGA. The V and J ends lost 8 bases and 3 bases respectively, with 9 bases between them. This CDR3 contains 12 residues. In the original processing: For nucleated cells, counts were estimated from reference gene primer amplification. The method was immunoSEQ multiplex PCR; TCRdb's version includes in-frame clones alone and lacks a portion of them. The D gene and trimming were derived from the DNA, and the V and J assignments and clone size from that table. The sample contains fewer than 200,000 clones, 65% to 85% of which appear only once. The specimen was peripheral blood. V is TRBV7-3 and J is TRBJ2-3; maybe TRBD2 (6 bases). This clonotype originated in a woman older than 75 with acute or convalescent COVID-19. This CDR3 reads CASGGRTDTQYF. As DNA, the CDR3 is TGTGCCAGCGGGGGGAGAACAGATACGCAGTATTTT.